Listed below are T cell receptor beta chains from one sample, sequenced in a study of blood T cell repertoires in COVID-19. Generated by immunoSEQ multiplex PCR, the TCRdb table keeps only in-frame clones and is missing some. The table lists 430,000 or so clones, 70% to 90% of them singletons. Sequenced sample: peripheral blood. The origin of the receptors is a man between 18 and 35 years old with COVID-19, enrolled during active disease. The CDR3 runs from the conserved cysteine through the conserved F or W. The D gene is left open where the match is weak.

V	length	D	J	DNA	CDR3
TRBV7-8	19	TRBD2	TRBJ2-1	TGTGCCAGCAGCTTCCCCGGGACTAGCGGGGGGGCGGGTTACAATGAGCAGTTCTTC	CASSFPGTSGGAGYNEQFF
TRBV7-3	17	-	TRBJ2-2	TGTGCCAGCAGCTTAATGACAAGGACAGCGAACACCGGGGAGCTGTTTTTT	CASSLMTRTANTGELFF
TRBV2	14	-	TRBJ2-3	TGTGCCAGCAGCGCCGTCGGGAGCACAGATACGCAGTATTTT	CASSAVGSTDTQYF
TRBV6-5	13	-	TRBJ1-3	TGTGCCAGCGTACGGTCCTCTGGAAACACCATATATTTT	CASVRSSGNTIYF
TRBV7-9	16	TRBD2	TRBJ2-1	TGTGCCAGCAGCTTAGGAAGCGGGACTAGAGACAATGAGCAGTTCTTC	CASSLGSGTRDNEQFF
TRBV7-9	16	TRBD2	TRBJ2-7	TGTGCCAGCAGCTTAGCGGACGCGGGGGTCTCCTACGAGCAGTACTTC	CASSLADAGVSYEQYF
TRBV4-2	16	-	TRBJ2-3	TGTGCCAGCAGCCAAGATCAGGGCGGGGGCACAGATACGCAGTATTTT	CASSQDQGGGTDTQYF
TRBV25-1	17	TRBD2	TRBJ2-3	TGTGCCAGCAGTGGAGATTTACTAGCGGGAGTCGCAGATACGCAGTATTTT	CASSGDLLAGVADTQYF
TRBV5-5	16	-	TRBJ1-2	TGTGCCAGCAGCCATGGACAGTTACGCCTGGGCTATGGCTACACCTTC	CASSHGQLRLGYGYTF
TRBV11-3	15	TRBD2	TRBJ2-1	TGTGCCAGCAGCTTGAGACTAGCGGACACGGATGAGCAGTTCTTC	CASSLRLADTDEQFF
TRBV10-3	14	-	TRBJ1-1	TGTGCCATCAGTAGTCGGGGTACGGGAACTGAAGCTTTCTTT	CAISSRGTGTEAFF
TRBV18	14	-	TRBJ2-7	TGTGCCAGCTCACCAGCCGGAGGAAACTACGAGCAGTACTTC	CASSPAGGNYEQYF
TRBV19	12	-	TRBJ2-7	TGTGCCAGTAGTGCGACGGGGTACGAGCAGTACTTC	CASSATGYEQYF
TRBV5-1	14	-	TRBJ1-4	TGCGCCAGCAGCTCCGGGACAAACCTTGAAAAACTGTTTTTT	CASSSGTNLEKLFF
TRBV3-1/TRBV3-2	13	-	TRBJ2-5	TGTGCCAGCAGCCCTCAGGGGAGAAAGACCCAGTACTTC	CASSPQGRKTQYF